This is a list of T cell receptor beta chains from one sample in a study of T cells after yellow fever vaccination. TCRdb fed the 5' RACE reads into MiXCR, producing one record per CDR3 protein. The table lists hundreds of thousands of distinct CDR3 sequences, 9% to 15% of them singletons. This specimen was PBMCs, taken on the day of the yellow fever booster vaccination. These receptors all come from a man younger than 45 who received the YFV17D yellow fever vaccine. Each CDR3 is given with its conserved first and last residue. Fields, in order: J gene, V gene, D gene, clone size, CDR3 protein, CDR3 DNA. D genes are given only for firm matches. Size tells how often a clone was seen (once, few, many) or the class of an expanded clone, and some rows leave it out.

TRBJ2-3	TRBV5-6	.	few	CASSPQSGGVDTQYF	TGTGCCAGCAGCCCGCAAAGCGGAGGTGTGGATACGCAGTATTTT
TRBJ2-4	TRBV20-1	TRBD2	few	CSAPARWLAGASPVPKNIQYF	TGCAGTGCCCCAGCCCGCTGGCTAGCGGGAGCCTCCCCCGTGCCCAAAAACATTCAGTACTTC
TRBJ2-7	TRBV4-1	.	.	CASSQPGGFSYEQYF	TGCGCCAGCAGCCAACCCGGGGGTTTTTCCTACGAGCAGTACTTC
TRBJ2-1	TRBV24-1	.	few	CATSETAGTVNNEQFF	TGTGCCACCAGTGAGACAGCCGGGACTGTCAACAATGAGCAGTTCTTC
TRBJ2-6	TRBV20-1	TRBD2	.	CSASKAGLAGTNSGANVLTF	TGCAGTGCTAGTAAGGCTGGACTAGCGGGGACGAACTCTGGGGCCAACGTCCTGACTTTC
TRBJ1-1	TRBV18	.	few	CASSSTIGRSNTEAFF	TGTGCCAGCTCCTCAACTATCGGACGGTCGAACACTGAAGCTTTCTTT
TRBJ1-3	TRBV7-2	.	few	CASSLDSGSGNTIYF	TGTGCCAGCAGCTTAGACTCCGGCTCTGGAAACACCATATATTTT
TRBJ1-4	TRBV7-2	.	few	CASSLAGREKLFF	TGTGCCAGCAGCTTAGCGGGACGGGAAAAACTGTTTTTT
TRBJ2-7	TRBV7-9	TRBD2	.	CASSSRLAGGPHEQYF	TGTGCCAGCAGTTCCAGACTAGCGGGAGGGCCCCACGAGCAGTACTTC
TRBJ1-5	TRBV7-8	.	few	CASSYRDGNQPQHF	TGTGCCAGCAGCTACAGGGACGGCAATCAGCCCCAGCATTTT
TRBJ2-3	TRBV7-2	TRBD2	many	CASSWSLAGGRTDTQYF	TGTGCCAGCAGCTGGTCTCTAGCGGGGGGACGCACAGATACGCAGTATTTT
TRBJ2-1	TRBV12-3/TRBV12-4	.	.	CASSFGAVDEQFF	TGTGCCAGCAGTTTTGGGGCGGTGGATGAGCAGTTCTTC
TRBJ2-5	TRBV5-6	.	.	CASSLLGGRETQYF	TGTGCCAGCAGCTTGTTGGGGGGCAGGGAGACCCAGTACTTC
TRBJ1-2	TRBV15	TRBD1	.	CATSRDGTEYGYTF	TGTGCCACCAGCAGAGACGGGACAGAATATGGCTACACCTTC
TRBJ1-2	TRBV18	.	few	CASSQGSDYGYTF	TGTGCCAGCTCTCAGGGGTCGGACTATGGCTACACCTTC
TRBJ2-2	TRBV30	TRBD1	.	CAWGPGTGGTGELFF	TGTGCCTGGGGACCCGGGACAGGGGGTACCGGGGAGCTGTTTTTT
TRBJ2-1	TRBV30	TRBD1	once	CAWSDPGQAAREQFF	TGTGCCTGGAGTGATCCGGGACAGGCCGCCCGGGAGCAGTTCTTC